This TCR beta chain was identified during a study of T-cell memory formation after mild COVID-19. Study as a whole: In these data, TCR clusters were largely donor specific. The study's findings and limits: Contracting CD4+ clones were located mainly in CM and EM, and CD8+ clones in EMRA.

TCRdb reprocessed the 5' RACE reads via MiXCR and lists one record per CDR3 protein. This table has over 50,000 distinct CDR3 sequences, approximately 9% appearing once. This clonotype showed up just a few times. What it binds is not known. Germline V lookup: CDR1 SGHTA, CDR2 FQGNSA. This CDR3 contains 16 residues. V was trimmed by 3 bases and J by 2 bases, leaving 13 bases between them. The sequencing input was PBMCs or a T cell subset sorted from them (not recorded which). The sequence was collected from an adult woman who had mild COVID-19 (a few samples of this study predate the infection). Cell type and time point are not known. The genes are TRBV7-2 and TRBJ2-2; a possible D gene is TRBD2 (6 bases). The CDR3 reads CASSLTGAGNTGELFF. Here the CDR3 DNA reads TGTGCCAGCAGCTTGACGGGAGCTGGTAACACCGGGGAGCTGTTTTTT.